This passage covers 25 T cell receptor beta chains from one sample sequenced in a study of T cell responses to AZD1222 COVID-19 vaccine. Libraries were prepared by immunoSEQ multiplex PCR; TCRdb keeps only in-frame clonotypes and omits some of them. Of roughly 140,000 clones in the sample, around four fifths are singletons; the top ten hold approximately 4%. This specimen was peripheral blood, taken on day 0 of MenACWY control vaccination. These receptors were taken from an adult in good health.

This rearrangement joins TRBV5-4 to TRBJ1-5; 7 bases map to TRBD1. There are 17 residues in the CDR3. With 6 bases clipped from V and 4 bases from J, the junction kept 16 bases outside the gene matches. Germline V CDR1 and CDR2: SGHNT, YYREEE (reference sequence). The CDR3 region has the DNA TGTGCCAGCATCCAGCACAGGGGAACCCCCTTGAATCAGCCCCAGCATTTT. This translates into CASIQHRGTPLNQPQHF.

The count of this clone is one. V gene TRBV5-4 combines with J gene TRBJ2-7; D perhaps matches TRBD1 (6 bases). V dropped 2 bases and J dropped 2 bases, with 8 bases sitting between them. Looked up from germline, CDR1 is SGHNT and CDR2 is YYREEE (reference sequence). This CDR3 has 13 residues. CDR3 sequence: CASSFDRTYEQYF. Written as DNA, the CDR3 is TGTGCCAGCAGCTTTGACAGGACCTACGAGCAGTACTTC.

The genes are TRBV19 and TRBJ2-1; no clear D gene. Germline CDR1 and CDR2: LNHDA and SQIVND (reference sequence). With 5 bases removed from V and 8 bases from J, the gap between germline ends came to 7 bases. The CDR3 is 11 residues long. The CDR3 DNA reads as TGTGCCAGTAGTGTCTTCTATGAGCAGTTCTTC. Translation gives CASSVFYEQFF.

This CDR3 reads CASSLYRKGTNYEQYV. In nucleotides, the CDR3 is TGTGCCAGCAGTTTATACAGGAAAGGTACCAATTACGAGCAGTACGTC. The V call is TRBV28, the J call TRBJ2-7; D might be TRBD1 (5 bases). The germline V gene encodes CDR1 MDHEN and CDR2 SYDVKM. V dropped 1 base and J dropped 4 bases, with 17 bases sitting between them. The CDR3 is 16 residues long.

The chain joins TRBV7-9 to TRBJ2-2; D is perhaps TRBD1 (5 bases). The ends were cut back, 1 base at V and 6 bases at J, with 6 bases in the middle. The germline V gene encodes CDR1 SEHNR and CDR2 FQNEAQ (reference sequence). The CDR3 is 13 residues long. CDR3 DNA sequence: TGTGCCAGCAGCTTAGTAGGGGCCGGGGAGCTGTTTTTT. Translating gives CASSLVGAGELFF. The entire variable domain, with the rest obtained from reference TRBV7-9 and TRBJ2-2, is as follows: DTGVSQNPRHKITKRGQNVTFRCDPISEHNRLYWYRQTLGQGPEFLTYFQNEAQLEKSRLLSDRFSAERPKGSFSTLEIQRTEQGDSAMYLCASSLVGAGELFFGEGSRLTVL.

Here the CDR3 reads CASSSTGGPYEQYF. CDR3 in DNA: TGTGCCAGCAGTTCGACAGGGGGACCCTACGAGCAGTACTTC. V is TRBV27 and J is TRBJ2-7, with 9 bases matching TRBD1. This CDR3 comprises 14 residues. CDR1 and CDR2 (germline): MNHEY, SMNVEV (reference sequence). J was trimmed by 2 bases and V by 4 bases; bases with no gene match: 3.

The chain uses TRBV7-8 and TRBJ1-5; a weak D match, TRBD1 (6 bases). V was trimmed by 0 bases and J by 3 bases, leaving 12 bases between them. This CDR3 has 16 amino acids. CDR1 SGHVS and CDR2 FQNEAQ come from the germline V gene. CDR3 in amino acids: CASSLAGQGINQPQHF. DNA of the CDR3: TGTGCCAGCAGCTTAGCGGGGCAGGGGATCAATCAGCCCCAGCATTTT.

CDR3 protein: CASRLTRGQQFF. The CDR3 DNA reads TGTGCCAGCAGACTAACCAGGGGACAGCAGTTCTTC. The V and J genes are TRBV21-1 and TRBJ2-1; whether TRBD1, the table's D call, matches the DNA was not checked. TRBV21-1 constitutes a pseudogene. The CDR3 contains 12 residues.

The gene calls are TRBV18 and TRBJ1-1, with D possibly being TRBD1 (5 bases). The CDR3 covers 15 residues. Germline CDR1 is KGHSH and CDR2 is LQKENI. V was pared by 0 bases and J by 6 bases, with 14 bases between. The chain's CDR3 is CASSPPLGEGAEAFF. The CDR3 nucleotides read TGTGCCAGCTCACCACCCTTGGGAGAAGGGGCTGAAGCTTTCTTT. Full variable domain (rest looked up from reference TRBV18 and TRBJ1-1): NAGVMQNPRHLVRRRGQEARLRCSPMKGHSHVYWYRQLPEEGLKFMVYLQKENIIDESGMPKERFSAEFPKEGPSILRIQQVVRGDSAAYFCASSPPLGEGAEAFFGQGTRLTVV.

The chain links TRBV10-2 to TRBJ2-7; D possibly corresponds to TRBD1 (5 bases). V was shortened by 4 bases and J by 0 bases, with 13 bases between the two germline ends. From germline, CDR1 is WSHSY and CDR2 SAAADI. The CDR3 consists of 15 residues. The CDR3: CASSGPRARSYEQYV. The CDR3 nucleotides read TGCGCCAGCAGTGGGCCCAGGGCCCGCTCCTACGAGCAGTACGTC.

This sequence joins TRBV11-2 and TRBJ2-5; 9 nucleotides agree with TRBD2. This CDR3 has 15 residues. Germline V gene sequence: CDR1 SGHAT, CDR2 FQNNGV. The ends lost 2 bases at V and 9 bases at J; junction bases unmatched: 10. The CDR3 nucleotides read TGTGCCAGCAGCTTAATGAGCGGGGGGTTCCGGGCCCAGTACTTC. It translates to CASSLMSGGFRAQYF. The full variable domain, in which reference TRBV11-2 and TRBJ2-5 provide the parts outside the CDR3, is EAGVAQSPRYKIIEKRQSVAFWCNPISGHATLYWYQQILGQGPKLLIQFQNNGVVDDSQLPKDRFSAERLKGVDSTLKIQPAKLEDSAVYLCASSLMSGGFRAQYFGPGTRLLVL.

CDR3 coding DNA: TGTGCCATCGGGGTTCTCGAAGAGACCCAGTACTTC. This sequence encodes CAIGVLEETQYF. V is TRBV10-3 and J is TRBJ2-5; D gene ambiguous. The CDR3 extends over 12 amino acids. Trimming removed 8 bases at V and 3 bases at J, with 10 bases between. Germline V gene data show CDR1 as ENHRY and CDR2 as SYGVKD.

The rearrangement links TRBV7-6 to TRBJ2-2; D is tentatively TRBD1 or TRBD2 (5 bases each). This CDR3 is 17 amino acids long. Per the germline V gene, CDR1 is SGHVS and CDR2 is FNYEAQ. With 1 base removed from V and 1 base from J, the gap between germline ends came to 13 bases. The DNA for the CDR3 is TGTGCCAGCAGCTTAGGCCGGGGACGGCTGAACACCGGGGAGCTGTTTTTT. Its protein product is CASSLGRGRLNTGELFF.

The chain combines TRBV2 with TRBJ1-4, with D possibly being TRBD1 (6 bases). V gave up 8 bases and J gave up 11 bases, with 15 bases separating them. CDR3 size: 12 residues. CDR1 is SNHLY and CDR2 is FYNNEI in the germline V gene. The DNA for the CDR3 is TGTGCCAGCCAGGGGACGCCTGGGAAACTGTTTTTT. Amino acid sequence: CASQGTPGKLFF.

V gene TRBV3-1 (or the pseudogene TRBV3-2) combines with J gene TRBJ1-3; no clear D. Germline assignment: CDR1 LGHDT and CDR2 YNNKEL (reference sequence). The CDR3 extends over 13 amino acids. The germline V and J ends were trimmed by 1 base and 6 bases, with 7 bases remaining between them. The CDR3 reads CASSQVPKNTIYF. As DNA, the CDR3 is TGTGCCAGCAGCCAAGTCCCCAAAAACACCATATATTTT.

This clone was detected a few times. The rearrangement uses TRBV28 and TRBJ2-3, with D possibly matching TRBD2 (7 bases). In germline, CDR1 is MDHEN, CDR2 SYDVKM. The CDR3 sequence is 15 residues long. Between the trimmed V and J ends, which lost 5 bases and 0 bases, there was a span of 12 bases. The CDR3 loop reads CASSLGGASTDTQYF. CDR3 DNA: TGTGCCAGCAGTCTGGGGGGGGCTAGCACAGATACGCAGTATTTT.

V gene TRBV6-5 combines with J gene TRBJ1-1; unclear D gene. V was shortened by 6 bases and J by 2 bases, with 16 bases between the two germline ends. Germline V gene lookup returns CDR1 MNHEY and CDR2 SVGAGI. There are 15 residues in the CDR3. The CDR3 nucleotides read TGTGCCAGCAGAAAAACCCGGCGCACAAACACTGAAGCTTTCTTT. Translated: CASRKTRRTNTEAFF.

The gene calls are TRBV28 and TRBJ2-6, with D possibly matching TRBD1 (5 bases). The CDR3 contains 17 residues. V lost 3 bases and J lost 4, with 16 bases in between. Germline CDR1 and CDR2: MDHEN and SYDVKM. The CDR3 DNA reads as TGTGCCAGCAGTTTCGGCAGGGTGGTCACGGGGGCCAACGTCCTGACTTTC. Translated: CASSFGRVVTGANVLTF.

This clone was recorded once. J is TRBJ1-2 and V is TRBV29-1, with D perhaps matching TRBD1 (6 bases). This CDR3 comprises 14 residues. CDR1 SQVTM and CDR2 ANQGSEA come from the germline V gene. Trimming removed 6 bases at V and 2 bases at J, with 16 bases between. Here the CDR3 reads CSVGGRGRNYGYTF. Written as DNA, the CDR3 is TGCAGCGTCGGGGGGCGGGGGCGCAACTATGGCTACACCTTC. The full variable domain, rest sourced from reference TRBV29-1 and TRBJ1-2, is SAVISQKPSRDICQRGTSLTIQCQVDSQVTMMFWYRQQPGQSLTLIATANQGSEATYESGFVIDKFPISRPNLTFSTLTVSNMSPEDSSIYLCSVGGRGRNYGYTFGSGTRLTVV.

This rearrangement joins TRBV19 to TRBJ2-1; D uncertain. The length of the CDR3 is 16 residues. CDR1 is LNHDA, CDR2 SQIVND, per germline (reference sequence). V lost 3 bases to trimming and J lost 5 bases, with 17 bases between them. CDR3 sequence reads: CASSIWGSATHNEQFF. DNA of the CDR3: TGTGCCAGTAGTATTTGGGGTAGTGCCACCCACAATGAGCAGTTCTTC.

The CDR3 spells CASSPLEGVGSRGYTF. The CDR3 DNA reads as TGTGCCAGCAGCCCTTTGGAAGGTGTAGGGTCTCGGGGCTACACCTTC. The gene calls are TRBV28 and TRBJ1-2; D ambiguous. Germline values: CDR1 MDHEN, CDR2 SYDVKM. This CDR3 is built from 16 residues. The V end was cut by 6 bases, the J end by 8 bases, with 25 bases between.

The rearrangement links TRBV5-8 to TRBJ2-2; weak D call: TRBD2 (6 bases). The CDR3 spans 16 residues. Germline V CDR1 and CDR2: SGHTS, YDEGEE. Trimming took off 1 base at V and 0 bases at J, with 10 bases between the two ends. This chain's CDR3 is CASSLLGGANTGELFF. The DNA of the CDR3 is TGTGCCAGCAGCTTGCTGGGGGGTGCGAACACCGGGGAGCTGTTTTTT.

The rearrangement links TRBV5-6 to TRBJ2-2; D is possibly TRBD2 (5 bases). CDR1 and CDR2 from the germline V gene are SGHDT and YYEEEE. The CDR3 covers 17 residues. V lost 0 bases, J lost 5 bases, and 17 bases lay in between. The CDR3: CASSLDGRRVATGELFF. The CDR3 DNA reads as TGTGCCAGCAGCTTGGATGGTCGTCGAGTAGCGACCGGGGAGCTGTTTTTT.

The rearrangement uses TRBV6-4 and TRBJ2-1, with D possibly matching TRBD1 (6 bases). CDR1 and CDR2 (germline): MRHNA, SNTAGT. The CDR3 runs 18 residues. V lost 6 bases, J lost 0 bases, and 21 bases lay in between. CDR3 bases: TGTGCCAGCAGCCCGACCCGGACAGCCGTGGGCTCCTACAATGAGCAGTTCTTC. As protein: CASSPTRTAVGSYNEQFF.

The chain recombines TRBV7-2 with TRBJ1-2, with TRBD1 as a possible D gene (6 bases). V was clipped by 2 bases and J by 5 bases, with 12 bases between them. The CDR3 runs to 14 residues. Germline-derived CDR1 and CDR2 are SGHTA and FQGNSA. DNA for the CDR3: TGTGCCAGCAGCTTAAACAGGGTGGGTTATGGCTACACCTTC. Translation gives CASSLNRVGYGYTF.